Shown below are 21 T cell receptor beta chains from a single sample sequenced in a study of blood T cell repertoires in COVID-19. The repertoire was sequenced with immunoSEQ multiplex PCR; TCRdb's copy has only in-frame clones and lacks some. The profile covers under 250,000 clones, with 83% appearing a single time and 3% to 4.5% taken by the ten largest. The sample comprised PBMCs or T cells enriched from blood (not recorded which). These receptors all come from a middle-aged woman who had been exposed to COVID-19.

The chain couples TRBV28 to TRBJ1-6, with a weak D call TRBD1 (5 bases). V was trimmed by 8 bases and J by 0 bases, leaving 14 bases between them. The CDR3 consists of 16 residues. CDR1 is MDHEN, CDR2 SYDVKM, per germline. The CDR3 DNA follows: TGTGCCAGCGATGACGGGGGTAGCTCCTATAATTCACCCCTCCACTTT. As protein: CASDDGGSSYNSPLHF.

This clone showed up just a few times. V is TRBV7-2 and J is TRBJ2-1; a possible D gene is TRBD2 (5 bases). Germline-derived CDR1 and CDR2 are SGHTA and FQGNSA. The ends were cut back, 5 bases at V and 4 bases at J, with 15 bases in the middle. This CDR3 has 15 residues. Here the CDR3 reads CASSPDPSGYNEQFF. The DNA for the CDR3 is TGTGCCAGCAGCCCTGACCCGTCGGGGTACAATGAGCAGTTCTTC.

A few counts support this clone. J is TRBJ1-6 and V is TRBV4-2, with 8 bases identical to TRBD1. CDR1 is LGHNA and CDR2 is YNFKEQ in the germline V gene. The CDR3 length is 22 residues. Germline trimming cut 0 bases from V and 8 bases from J; bases unmatched to any gene: 24. Written as DNA, the CDR3 is TGTGCCAGCAGCCAAGAAATCATCCGGCAAATACCGGGACAGGATCCTCATTCACCCCTCCACTTT. It is translated as CASSQEIIRQIPGQDPHSPLHF.

The rearrangement uses TRBV4-1 and TRBJ1-5, with a weak D call TRBD1 (6 bases). Trimming took 4 bases from V and 11 from J, leaving 15 bases between them. CDR3 size: 13 residues. Per germline, CDR1 MGHRA and CDR2 YSYEKL. Here the CDR3 DNA reads TGCGCCAGCAGCCTGGACAGCCCGAATGCCCAGCATTTT. Amino acids: CASSLDSPNAQHF.

This clone was observed a handful of times. The rearrangement joins TRBV9 to TRBJ2-7; 7 bases agree with TRBD1. The CDR3 has 15 amino acids. Germline-derived CDR1 and CDR2 are SGDLS and YYNGEE. The V and J ends lost 0 bases and 0 bases, in that order; junction bases with no gene match: 3. The CDR3 spells CASSVAGTASYEQYF. The CDR3 DNA sequence: TGTGCCAGCAGCGTAGCCGGGACAGCCTCCTACGAGCAGTACTTC.

This chain connects TRBV5-1 to TRBJ2-7; TRBD1 is a possible D gene (5 bases). The CDR3 has 13 residues. The ends were cut back, 0 bases at V and 7 bases at J, with 11 bases in the middle. Germline V gives CDR1 SGHRS, CDR2 YFSETQ. The DNA for the CDR3 is TGCGCCAGCAGCTTGGGGACCCCAGGGGAGCAGTACTTC. It yields the protein CASSLGTPGEQYF.

The chain uses TRBV16 and TRBJ1-5, with TRBD1 identical over 8 bases. After removal of 0 bases from V and 2 bases from J, the junction contained 3 bases not matched to a gene. There are 16 residues in the CDR3. Looked up from germline, CDR1 is KGHSY and CDR2 is FQNENV. The CDR3 bases are TGTGCCAGCAGCCAATCTTACAGGGGGGGCAATCAGCCCCAGCATTTT. Translating it yields CASSQSYRGGNQPQHF.

The chain carries TRBV19 and TRBJ1-2, with TRBD1 as a possible D gene (5 bases). V gave up 7 bases and J gave up 6 bases, with 21 bases separating them. Germline CDR1 is LNHDA and CDR2 is SQIVND (reference sequence). The CDR3 covers 15 residues. The DNA of the CDR3 is TGTGCCAGTACCCCGGGGCCAGCGCGGGGAGATGGCTACACCTTC. It is translated as CASTPGPARGDGYTF.

This sequence joins TRBV21-1 and TRBJ1-4. TRBV21-1 is shown as a pseudogene. The CDR3 is made up of 19 amino acids. CDR3 coding DNA: TGTGCCAGCAGCAAAGCGCCCACGGGGTCACGTTTTAATAATGAAAAACTGTTTTTT. As protein: CASSKAPTGSRFNNEKLFF.

This chain uses TRBV13 with TRBJ1-2; D unresolved. Trimming cost V 3 bases and J 4 bases, with 6 bases left between them. The germline CDR1 and CDR2 sequences are PRHDT and FYEKMQ (reference sequence). CDR3 length: 12 amino acids. The CDR3 loop reads CASSLTGYGYTF. CDR3 in DNA: TGTGCCAGCAGCTTGACGGGCTATGGCTACACCTTC.

This sequence joins TRBV6-5 and TRBJ1-6; TRBD1 matches 9 bases. CDR3 length equals 13 residues. Per germline, CDR1 MNHEY and CDR2 SVGAGI. V lost 4 bases, J lost 16 bases, and 8 bases stayed unmatched. CDR3 nucleotide sequence: TGTGCCAGCAGTTTATATACCGGGACAGGGCTCCACTTT. It translates to CASSLYTGTGLHF.

This clone has a handful of counts. The chain links TRBV11-2 to TRBJ2-5, with TRBD2 as a possible D gene (5 bases). The V gene's germline CDR1 is SGHAT and CDR2 FQNNGV. The CDR3 consists of 14 residues. The V end was cut by 5 bases, the J end by 1 base, with 11 bases between. CDR3 amino acids: CASSLGVGQETQYF. The CDR3 region has the DNA TGTGCCAGCAGCCTCGGGGTGGGCCAAGAGACCCAGTACTTC.

The chain recombines TRBV6-5 with TRBJ1-5, with 9 nucleotides matching TRBD1. The trim removed 4 bases at V and 6 bases at J, leaving 10 bases unmatched. There are 16 residues in the CDR3. Germline V lookup: CDR1 MNHEY, CDR2 SVGAGI. CDR3 sequence: CASSSFTGGVPQPQHF. In nucleotides, the CDR3 is TGTGCCAGCAGTTCCTTTACAGGGGGCGTCCCTCAGCCCCAGCATTTT.

The J gene is TRBJ1-5, the V gene TRBV4-2, with D hard to call. V gave up 0 bases and J gave up 2 bases, with 8 bases separating them. The CDR3 consists of 15 residues. Germline assignment: CDR1 LGHNA and CDR2 YNFKEQ. Written as DNA, the CDR3 is TGTGCCAGCAGCCAAGATGCGGGTGGCAATCAGCCCCAGCATTTT. It translates to CASSQDAGGNQPQHF.

The DNA for the CDR3 is TGTGCCAGCAGCTCCAGGGACCAGGGGGACGAGCAGTACTTC. Its protein is CASSSRDQGDEQYF. This sequence joins TRBV11-3 and TRBJ2-7, with 7 bases that match TRBD1. Germline V gives CDR1 SGHNT, CDR2 YENEEA. This CDR3 has 14 amino acids. With V trimmed by 4 bases and J by 5 bases, 8 bases remained unmatched.

The chain recombines TRBV11-1 with TRBJ2-7, with 8 bases that match TRBD1. The CDR3 contains 15 residues. V lost 6 bases to trimming and J lost 7 bases; unmatched junction nucleotides: 14. The germline V gene encodes CDR1 SGHAT and CDR2 FQDESV (reference sequence). The chain's CDR3 is CASRRDRGFTGEQYF. CDR3 sequence (DNA): TGTGCCAGCAGACGCGACAGGGGATTCACGGGAGAGCAGTACTTC.

V and J are TRBV19 and TRBJ2-6; D is possibly TRBD2 (6 bases). The V gene's germline CDR1 is LNHDA and CDR2 SQIVND (reference sequence). The CDR3 extends over 19 amino acids. The ends were cut back, 6 bases at V and 0 bases at J, with 21 bases in the middle. DNA for the CDR3: TGTGCCAGTAGGATTGGAGGGGCTTGGGAGGCCTCTGGGGCCAACGTCCTGACTTTC. This codes for CASRIGGAWEASGANVLTF.

This chain uses TRBV2 with TRBJ1-5, with D unclear. Germline loops: CDR1 SNHLY, CDR2 FYNNEI. This CDR3 has 15 residues. Trimming cost V 4 bases and J 3 bases, with 13 bases left between them. The CDR3 DNA reads TGTGCCAGCAGTGGGGGAGGGCAGTCCAATCAGCCCCAGCATTTT. It translates to CASSGGGQSNQPQHF.

This clone showed up just once. The rearrangement uses TRBV29-1 and TRBJ2-3; 8 bases match TRBD1. V was pared by 0 bases and J by 3 bases, with 8 bases of the junction left unmatched. Germline loops: CDR1 SQVTM, CDR2 ANQGSEA. The CDR3 sequence is 16 residues long. CDR3: CSVEDQGTGGTDTQYF. Here the CDR3 DNA reads TGCAGCGTTGAAGATCAAGGGACAGGAGGGACAGATACGCAGTATTTT.

The V gene is TRBV19, the J gene TRBJ1-1; D is unresolved. This CDR3 comprises 15 residues. Germline CDR1 LNHDA, CDR2 SQIVND (reference sequence). Trimming cost V 8 bases and J 1 base, with 17 bases left between them. The CDR3 nucleotides read TGTGCCAGTCCCTCCGAGGGTCACCCGAACACTGAAGCTTTCTTT. Protein: CASPSEGHPNTEAFF.

Only one count was recorded for this clone. This chain connects TRBV5-8 to TRBJ2-7; D remains ambiguous. The CDR3 covers 11 residues. The V end lost 4 bases, the J end lost 3 bases, and 5 bases lay between the germline ends. The germline V gene has CDR1 SGHTS and CDR2 YDEGEE. The CDR3: CASSPVYEQYF. Written as DNA, the CDR3 is TGTGCCAGCAGCCCCGTCTACGAGCAGTACTTC.